This TCR beta chain originates from a study of CD8+ T cells in alopecia areata. TCR sequencing used cDNA made by reverse transcription of extracted RNA. TCRdb's copy holds only in-frame clones and misses some; the assay was immunoSEQ multiplex PCR. The sample lists about 140,000 clones, roughly three fifths occurring once. V was clipped by 3 bases and J by 14 bases; unmatched bases: 8. Germline V CDR1 and CDR2: LNHNV, YYDKDF (reference sequence). There are 13 residues in the CDR3. This clone was seen a handful of times. The chain is built from TRBV15 and TRBJ2-1; 9 positions agree with TRBD2. The clonotype comes from a human donor with alopecia areata. The input for sequencing was CD4+ T cells sorted from blood, taken at week 0. In nucleotides, the CDR3 is TGTGCCACCAGCAGCCAAATGCCTAGCGGGGAGTTCTTC. It codes for CATSSQMPSGEFF. Full variable domain (remainder filled in from reference TRBV15 and TRBJ2-1): DAMVIQNPRYQVTQFGKPVTLSCSQTLNHNVMYWYQQKSSQAPKLLFHYYDKDFNNEADTPDNFQSRRPNTSFCFLDIRSPGLGDTAMYLCATSSQMPSGEFFGPGTRLTVL.